This T cell receptor (beta chain) originates from a study of blood T cell repertoires in COVID-19. Data came from immunoSEQ multiplex PCR; TCRdb stores just in-frame clones and leaves some out. The data contain roughly 220,000 clones, about 80% of them singletons. The CDR3 totals 14 residues. Germline values: CDR1 MDHEN, CDR2 SYDVKM. Trimming took off 3 bases at V and 1 base at J, with 7 bases between the two ends. Assignment of participants to cohorts was predicated upon participant-reported clinical history. The TCR comes from a woman aged 40 to 50 with acute COVID-19. The rearrangement uses TRBV28 and TRBJ1-5; TRBD1 is a possible D gene (5 bases). Sequences were obtained from PBMCs or T cells enriched from blood (not recorded which). CDR3 amino acids: CASSLNRSNQPQHF. CDR3 DNA: TGTGCCAGCAGTTTGAACAGGAGCAATCAGCCCCAGCATTTT.